This note documents a single TCR beta chain sequence. This entry is derived from a study of blood T cell repertoires in COVID-19. Study-wide background: Some COVID-19 samples were acute and others convalescent; all came from the United States, Italy and Spain.

This table comes from immunoSEQ multiplex PCR, and its TCRdb copy is limited to in-frame clones, with some not included. In the table there are 95,000 to 150,000 clones, nearly 90% of which are singletons. The CDR3 is 18 residues long. The germline CDR1 and CDR2 sequences are MNHEY and SVGEGT. The V segment lost 5 bases and the J segment 0 bases; nucleotides outside the gene matches: 9. This TCR was sampled from an older woman with COVID-19, enrolled during active disease. Sequencing was performed on peripheral blood. The rearrangement links TRBV6-2 or TRBV6-3 to TRBJ2-1, with TRBD2 matching 11 bases. The CDR3 DNA reads as TGTGCCAGCAGTCCGGGACTAGCGGCGCAGAGCTCCTACAATGAGCAGTTCTTC. This translates into CASSPGLAAQSSYNEQFF.